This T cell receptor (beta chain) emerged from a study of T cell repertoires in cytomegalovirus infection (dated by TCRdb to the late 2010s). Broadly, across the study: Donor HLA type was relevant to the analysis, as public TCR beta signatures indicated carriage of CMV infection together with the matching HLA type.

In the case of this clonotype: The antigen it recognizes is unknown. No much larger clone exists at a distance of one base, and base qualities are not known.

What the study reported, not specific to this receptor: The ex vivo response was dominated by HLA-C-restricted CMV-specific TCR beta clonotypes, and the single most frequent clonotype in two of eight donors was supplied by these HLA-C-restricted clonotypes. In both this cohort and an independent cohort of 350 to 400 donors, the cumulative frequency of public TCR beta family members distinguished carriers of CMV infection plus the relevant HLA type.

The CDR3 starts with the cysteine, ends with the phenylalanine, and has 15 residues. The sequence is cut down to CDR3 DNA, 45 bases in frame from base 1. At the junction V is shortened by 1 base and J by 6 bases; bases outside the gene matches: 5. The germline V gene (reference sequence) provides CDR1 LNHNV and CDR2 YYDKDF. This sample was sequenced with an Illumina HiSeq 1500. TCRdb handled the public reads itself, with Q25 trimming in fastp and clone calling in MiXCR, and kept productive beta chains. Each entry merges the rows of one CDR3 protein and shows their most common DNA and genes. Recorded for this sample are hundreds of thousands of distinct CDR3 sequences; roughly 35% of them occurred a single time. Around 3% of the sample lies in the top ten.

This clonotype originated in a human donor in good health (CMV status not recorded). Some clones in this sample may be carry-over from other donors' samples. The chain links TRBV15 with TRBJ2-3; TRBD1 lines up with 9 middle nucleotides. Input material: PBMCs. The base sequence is TGTGCCACCAGCAGAGGTACAGGGGGCCCGGATACGCAGTATTTT. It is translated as CATSRGTGGPDTQYF.